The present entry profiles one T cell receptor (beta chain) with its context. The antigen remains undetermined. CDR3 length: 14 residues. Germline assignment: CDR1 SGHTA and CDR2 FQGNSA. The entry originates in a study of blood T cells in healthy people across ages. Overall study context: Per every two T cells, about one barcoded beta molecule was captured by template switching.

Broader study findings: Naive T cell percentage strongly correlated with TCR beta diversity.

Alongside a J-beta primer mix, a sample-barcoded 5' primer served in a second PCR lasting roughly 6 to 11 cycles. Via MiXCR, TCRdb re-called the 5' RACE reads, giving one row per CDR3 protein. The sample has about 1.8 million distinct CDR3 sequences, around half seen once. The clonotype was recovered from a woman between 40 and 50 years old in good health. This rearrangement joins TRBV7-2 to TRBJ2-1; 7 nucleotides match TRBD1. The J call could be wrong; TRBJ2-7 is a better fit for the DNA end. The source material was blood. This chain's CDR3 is CASSLAGAGGRQYF. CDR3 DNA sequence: TGTGCCAGCAGCTTAGCGGGGGCAGGGGGTAGGCAGTACTTC.